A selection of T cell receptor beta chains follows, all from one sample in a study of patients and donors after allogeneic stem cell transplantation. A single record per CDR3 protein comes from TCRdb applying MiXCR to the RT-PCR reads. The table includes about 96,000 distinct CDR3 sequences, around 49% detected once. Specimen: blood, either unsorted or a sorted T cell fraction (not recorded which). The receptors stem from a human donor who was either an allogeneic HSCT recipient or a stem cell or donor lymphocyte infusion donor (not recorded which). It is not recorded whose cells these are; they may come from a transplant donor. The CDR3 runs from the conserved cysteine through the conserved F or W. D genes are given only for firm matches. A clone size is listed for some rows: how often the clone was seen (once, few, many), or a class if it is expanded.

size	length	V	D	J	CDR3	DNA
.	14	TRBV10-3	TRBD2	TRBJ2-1	CAILAGGPRDEQFF	TGTGCCATCCTAGCGGGAGGCCCGAGGGATGAGCAGTTCTTC
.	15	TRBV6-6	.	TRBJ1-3	CASSYELDLGNTIYF	TGTGCCAGCAGTTACGAACTAGATTTGGGAAACACCATATATTTT
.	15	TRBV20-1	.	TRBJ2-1	CSARALLGTYNEQFF	TGCAGTGCTAGAGCACTATTGGGAACCTACAATGAGCAGTTCTTC
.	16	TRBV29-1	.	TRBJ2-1	CSVEAGDIPQYNEQFF	TGCAGCGTTGAAGCCGGAGACATACCCCAATACAATGAGCAGTTCTTC
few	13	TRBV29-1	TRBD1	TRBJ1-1	CSVGTGAPTEAFF	TGCAGCGTGGGGACAGGGGCGCCCACTGAAGCTTTCTTT
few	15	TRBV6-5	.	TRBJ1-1	CASSYRGVMNTEAFF	TGTGCCAGCAGTTACAGGGGGGTGATGAACACTGAAGCTTTCTTT
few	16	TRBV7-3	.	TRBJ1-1	CASSLGRRTWDTEAFF	TGTGCCAGCAGCCTCGGACGGAGAACATGGGACACTGAAGCTTTCTTT
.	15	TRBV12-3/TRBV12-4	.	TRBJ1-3	CASSLAPGTGNTIYF	TGTGCCAGCAGTTTAGCGCCAGGGACGGGAAACACCATATATTTT
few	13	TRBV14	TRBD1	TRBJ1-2	CASSQSGGVGYTF	TGTGCCAGCAGCCAGTCAGGGGGCGTCGGCTACACCTTC
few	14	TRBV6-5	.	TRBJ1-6	CASMYGSYNSPLHF	TGTGCCAGCATGTACGGCTCCTATAATTCACCCCTCCACTTT
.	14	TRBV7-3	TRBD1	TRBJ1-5	CASSLRGGDQPQHF	TGTGCCAGCAGCTTAAGAGGGGGCGATCAGCCCCAGCATTTT
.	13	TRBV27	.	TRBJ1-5	CAGSLTQRQPQHF	TGTGCCGGCAGCCTAACGCAGCGGCAGCCCCAGCATTTT
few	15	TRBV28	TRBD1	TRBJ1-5	CASSLVTGGGQPQHF	TGTGCCAGCAGTTTAGTGACAGGGGGAGGACAGCCCCAGCATTTT
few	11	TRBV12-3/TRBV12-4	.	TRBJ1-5	CASSRVGPQHF	TGTGCCAGCAGCCGTGTTGGGCCCCAGCATTTT
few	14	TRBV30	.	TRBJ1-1	CAWSLGRQNTEAFF	TGTGCCTGGAGTCTGGGACGGCAGAACACTGAAGCTTTCTTT
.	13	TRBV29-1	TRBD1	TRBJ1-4	CSVARQGHEKLFF	TGCAGCGTTGCTCGACAGGGACATGAAAAACTGTTTTTT
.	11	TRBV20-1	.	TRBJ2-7	CSGQGGYEQYF	TGCAGTGGGCAGGGGGGGTACGAGCAGTACTTC
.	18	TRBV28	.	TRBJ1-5	CASTLVQQPKDSNQPQHF	TGTGCCAGCACTTTAGTCCAACAGCCCAAGGATAGCAATCAGCCCCAGCATTTT
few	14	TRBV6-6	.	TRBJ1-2	CASSSPGTHYGYTF	TGTGCCAGCAGCAGCCCAGGTACTCACTATGGCTACACCTTC
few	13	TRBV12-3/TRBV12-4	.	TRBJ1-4	CASSPRGGEKLFF	TGTGCCAGCAGTCCCAGGGGTGGTGAAAAACTGTTTTTT
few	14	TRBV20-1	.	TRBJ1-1	CSAPGHPLNTEAFF	TGCAGTGCTCCCGGACACCCTCTGAACACTGAAGCTTTCTTT
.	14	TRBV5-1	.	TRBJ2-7	CASSLNFRDYEQYF	TGCGCCAGCAGCTTGAATTTCAGGGACTACGAGCAGTACTTC
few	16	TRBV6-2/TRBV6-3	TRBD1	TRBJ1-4	CASSPGQGTTNEKLFF	TGTGCCAGCAGCCCTGGACAGGGGACAACTAATGAAAAACTGTTTTTT
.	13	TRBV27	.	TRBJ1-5	CASSFQANQPQHF	TGTGCCAGCAGTTTCCAGGCGAATCAGCCCCAGCATTTT
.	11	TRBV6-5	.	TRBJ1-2	CASSGIYGYTF	TGTGCCAGCAGTGGCATCTATGGCTACACCTTC
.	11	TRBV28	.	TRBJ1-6	CASSLVGTLHF	TGTGCCAGCAGTTTAGTCGGGACCCTCCACTTT
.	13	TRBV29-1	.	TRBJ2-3	CSVVVQVTDTQYF	TGCAGCGTTGTTGTCCAGGTCACAGATACGCAGTATTTT
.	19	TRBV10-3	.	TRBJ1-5	CAISESKWMGAESNQPQHF	TGTGCCATCAGTGAGTCTAAGTGGATGGGGGCCGAGAGCAATCAGCCCCAGCATTTT
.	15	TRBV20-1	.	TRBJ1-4	CSARKWTRSDEKLFF	TGCAGTGCTAGAAAATGGACGAGATCGGATGAAAAACTGTTTTTT
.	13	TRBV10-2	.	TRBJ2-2	CASSRRDTGELFF	TGCGCCAGCAGTCGCAGGGACACCGGGGAGCTGTTTTTT
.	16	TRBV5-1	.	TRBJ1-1	CASSLGSYGVNTEAFF	TGCGCCAGCAGCTTGGGCTCCTATGGGGTGAACACTGAAGCTTTCTTT
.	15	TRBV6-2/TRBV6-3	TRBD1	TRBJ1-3	CASSYSTGNGNTIYF	TGTGCCAGCAGTTACTCGACAGGGAACGGAAACACCATATATTTT
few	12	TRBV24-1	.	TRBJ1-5	CATSQREEPQHF	TGTGCCACCAGTCAGCGGGAAGAGCCCCAGCATTTT
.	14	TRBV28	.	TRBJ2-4	CASSSGQLTNIQYF	TGTGCCAGCAGTTCAGGACAGCTAACAAACATTCAGTACTTC
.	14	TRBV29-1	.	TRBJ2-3	CSLVGGLSTDTQYF	TGCAGCCTCGTTGGAGGTTTGAGCACAGATACGCAGTATTTT
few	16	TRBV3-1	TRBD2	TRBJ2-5	CASSQFPGGSQETQYF	TGTGCCAGCAGCCAATTTCCGGGAGGTAGCCAAGAGACCCAGTACTTC
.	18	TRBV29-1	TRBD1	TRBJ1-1	CSVEPYRTGQGENTEAFF	TGCAGCGTTGAACCCTATCGCACAGGACAGGGAGAGAACACTGAAGCTTTCTTT
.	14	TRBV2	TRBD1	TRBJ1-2	CASSVGTATYGYTF	TGTGCCAGCAGTGTAGGGACAGCCACCTATGGCTACACCTTC
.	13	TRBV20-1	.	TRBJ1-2	CSARDVIGYGYTF	TGCAGTGCTAGGGATGTAATCGGCTATGGCTACACCTTC
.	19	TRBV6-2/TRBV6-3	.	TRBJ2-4	CASSRLLLGSRLDSDIQYF	TGTGCCAGCAGTCGATTACTCTTGGGATCGCGCCTAGATTCGGACATTCAGTACTTC
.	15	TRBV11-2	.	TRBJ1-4	CASSFRSSTNEKLFF	TGTGCCAGCAGCTTTCGTAGTTCAACTAATGAAAAACTGTTTTTT
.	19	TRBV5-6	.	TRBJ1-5	CASSFSFGQGHHLNQPQHF	TGTGCCAGCAGCTTTAGTTTCGGGCAGGGGCACCACCTTAATCAGCCCCAGCATTTT
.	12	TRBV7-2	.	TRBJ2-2	CASRLTPGELFF	TGTGCCAGCAGACTAACCCCCGGGGAGCTGTTTTTT
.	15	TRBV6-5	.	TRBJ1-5	CASSYSGGWDQPQHF	TGTGCCAGCAGTTACTCGGGAGGTTGGGATCAGCCCCAGCATTTT
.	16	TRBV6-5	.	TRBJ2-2	CASSYGPGANTGELFF	TGTGCCAGCAGTTACGGGCCAGGGGCTAACACCGGGGAGCTGTTTTTT
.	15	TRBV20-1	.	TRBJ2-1	CSARRGISSYNEQFF	TGCAGTGCCCGAAGGGGGATTAGCTCCTACAATGAGCAGTTCTTC
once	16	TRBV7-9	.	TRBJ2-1	CASSSQRKSSYNEQFF	TGTGCCAGCAGCTCCCAGCGGAAGAGCTCCTACAATGAGCAGTTCTTC
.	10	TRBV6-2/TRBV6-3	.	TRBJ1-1	CASGDKRAFF	TGTGCCAGCGGGGACAAACGGGCTTTCTTT
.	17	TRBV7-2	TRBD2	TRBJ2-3	CASRGTSGRITTDTQYF	TGTGCCAGCAGGGGGACTAGCGGGAGGATAACCACAGATACGCAGTATTTT
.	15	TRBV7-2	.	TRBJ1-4	CASSGRGGPNEKLFF	TGTGCCAGCAGCGGGCGGGGCGGACCTAATGAAAAACTGTTTTTT
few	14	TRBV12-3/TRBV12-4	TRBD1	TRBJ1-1	CASSSGTVNTEAFF	TGTGCCAGCAGTTCCGGGACAGTGAACACTGAAGCTTTCTTT
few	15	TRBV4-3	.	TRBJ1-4	CASSQGTGTNEKLFF	TGCGCCAGCAGCCAAGGAACTGGGACTAATGAAAAACTGTTTTTT
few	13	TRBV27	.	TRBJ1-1	CASSLAANTEAFF	TGTGCCAGCAGTTTAGCAGCGAACACTGAAGCTTTCTTT
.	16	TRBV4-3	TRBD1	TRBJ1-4	CASSQNTGEANEKLFF	TGCGCCAGCAGCCAGAATACAGGGGAGGCTAATGAAAAACTGTTTTTT
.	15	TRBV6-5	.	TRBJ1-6	CASRDLSSYNSPLHF	TGTGCCAGCAGGGACCTTTCTTCCTATAATTCACCCCTCCACTTT
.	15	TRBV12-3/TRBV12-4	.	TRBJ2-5	CASSLLREFQETQYF	TGTGCCAGCAGTTTATTACGGGAGTTTCAAGAGACCCAGTACTTC
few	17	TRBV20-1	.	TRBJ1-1	CSARGPPRQVTNTEAFF	TGCAGTGCTAGGGGCCCCCCACGACAGGTCACGAACACTGAAGCTTTCTTT
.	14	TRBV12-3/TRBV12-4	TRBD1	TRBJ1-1	CASRRQGMNTEAFF	TGTGCCAGCAGAAGACAGGGGATGAACACTGAAGCTTTCTTT